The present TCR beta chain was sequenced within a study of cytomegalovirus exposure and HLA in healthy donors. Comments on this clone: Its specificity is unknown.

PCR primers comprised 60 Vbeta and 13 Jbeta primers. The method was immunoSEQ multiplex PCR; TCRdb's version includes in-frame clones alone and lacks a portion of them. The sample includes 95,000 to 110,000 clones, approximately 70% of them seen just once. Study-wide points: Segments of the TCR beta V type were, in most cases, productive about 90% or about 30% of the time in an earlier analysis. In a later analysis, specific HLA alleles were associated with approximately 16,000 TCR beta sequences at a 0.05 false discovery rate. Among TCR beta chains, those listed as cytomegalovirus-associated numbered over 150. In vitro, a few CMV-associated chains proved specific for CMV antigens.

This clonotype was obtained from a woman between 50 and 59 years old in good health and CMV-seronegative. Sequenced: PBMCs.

The CDR3 coding sequence is TGTGCCAGCTCACCCTACAAGGCCGGGGAGACCCAGTACTTC. Translation gives CASSPYKAGETQYF. The chain links TRBV18 to TRBJ2-5; the D is unclear. The CDR3 contains 14 residues. Trimming stripped 3 bases from V and 5 bases from J, with 13 bases between. The germline V gene encodes CDR1 KGHSH and CDR2 LQKENI.